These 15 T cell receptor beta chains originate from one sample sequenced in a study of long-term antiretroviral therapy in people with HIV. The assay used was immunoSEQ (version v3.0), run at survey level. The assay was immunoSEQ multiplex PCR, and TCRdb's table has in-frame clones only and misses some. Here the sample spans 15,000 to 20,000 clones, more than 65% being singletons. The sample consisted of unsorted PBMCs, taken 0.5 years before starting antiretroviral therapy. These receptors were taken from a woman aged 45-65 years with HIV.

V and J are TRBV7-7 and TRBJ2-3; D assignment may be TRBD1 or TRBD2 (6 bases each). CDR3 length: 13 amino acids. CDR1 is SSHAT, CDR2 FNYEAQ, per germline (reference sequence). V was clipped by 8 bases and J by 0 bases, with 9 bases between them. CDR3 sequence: CASAGHSTDTQYF. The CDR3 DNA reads TGTGCCAGCGCGGGACACAGCACAGATACGCAGTATTTT.

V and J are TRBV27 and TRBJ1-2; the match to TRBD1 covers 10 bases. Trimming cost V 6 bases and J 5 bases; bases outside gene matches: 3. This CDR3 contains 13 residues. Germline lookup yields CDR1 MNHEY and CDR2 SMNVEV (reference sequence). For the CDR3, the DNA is TGTGCCAGCAGGGGGACAGGGGATTATGGCTACACCTTC. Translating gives CASRGTGDYGYTF.

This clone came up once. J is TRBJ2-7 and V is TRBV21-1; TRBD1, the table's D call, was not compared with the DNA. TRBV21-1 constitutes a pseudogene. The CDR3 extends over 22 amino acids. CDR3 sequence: CASSIYLNPGQGARGRTYEQYV. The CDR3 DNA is TGTGCCAGCAGCATATACCTTAATCCGGGACAGGGGGCGCGGGGAAGAACCTACGAGCAGTACGTC.

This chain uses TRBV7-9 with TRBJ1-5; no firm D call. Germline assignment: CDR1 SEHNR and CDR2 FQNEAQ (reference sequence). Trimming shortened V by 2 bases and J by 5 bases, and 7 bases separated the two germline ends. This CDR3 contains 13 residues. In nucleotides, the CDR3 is TGTGCCAGCAGCTTAATTAGAGATCAGCCCCAGCATTTT. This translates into CASSLIRDQPQHF.

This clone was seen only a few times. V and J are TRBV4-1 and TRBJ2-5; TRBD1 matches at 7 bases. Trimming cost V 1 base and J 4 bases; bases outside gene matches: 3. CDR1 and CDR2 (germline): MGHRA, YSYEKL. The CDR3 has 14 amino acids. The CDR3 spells CASSQGDSRETQYF. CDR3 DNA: TGCGCCAGCAGCCAAGGGGACAGCAGAGAGACCCAGTACTTC.

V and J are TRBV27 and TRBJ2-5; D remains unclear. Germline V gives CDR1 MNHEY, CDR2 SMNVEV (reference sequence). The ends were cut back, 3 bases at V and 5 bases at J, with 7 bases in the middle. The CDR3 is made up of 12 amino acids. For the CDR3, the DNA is TGTGCCAGCAGTTTCCCTGGGGAGACCCAGTACTTC. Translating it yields CASSFPGETQYF.

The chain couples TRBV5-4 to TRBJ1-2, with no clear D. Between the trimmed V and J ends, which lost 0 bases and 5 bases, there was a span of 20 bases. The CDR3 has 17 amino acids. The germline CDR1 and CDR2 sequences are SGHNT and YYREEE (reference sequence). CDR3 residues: CASSLAGGTSPLYGYTF. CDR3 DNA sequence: TGTGCCAGCAGCTTGGCCGGAGGAACATCCCCTTTGTATGGCTACACCTTC.

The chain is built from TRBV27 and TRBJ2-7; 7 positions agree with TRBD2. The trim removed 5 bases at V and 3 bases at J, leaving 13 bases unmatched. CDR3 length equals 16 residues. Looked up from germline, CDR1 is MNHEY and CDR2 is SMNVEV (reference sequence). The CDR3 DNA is TGTGCCAGCAGTCTATATAGCGGGCAAGGCCTCTACGAGCAGTACTTC. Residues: CASSLYSGQGLYEQYF.

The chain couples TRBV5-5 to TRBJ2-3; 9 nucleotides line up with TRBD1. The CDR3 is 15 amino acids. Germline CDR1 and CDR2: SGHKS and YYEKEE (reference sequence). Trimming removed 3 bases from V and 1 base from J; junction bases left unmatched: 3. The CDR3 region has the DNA TGTGCCAGCAGCTCCCGGACAGGGGGCACAGATACGCAGTATTTT. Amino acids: CASSSRTGGTDTQYF.

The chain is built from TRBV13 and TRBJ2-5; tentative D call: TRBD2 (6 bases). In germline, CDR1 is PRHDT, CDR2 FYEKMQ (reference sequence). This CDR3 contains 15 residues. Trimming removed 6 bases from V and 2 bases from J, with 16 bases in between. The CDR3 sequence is CASSPGAERQETQYF. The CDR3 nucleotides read TGTGCCAGCAGTCCGGGAGCCGAAAGACAAGAGACCCAGTACTTC.

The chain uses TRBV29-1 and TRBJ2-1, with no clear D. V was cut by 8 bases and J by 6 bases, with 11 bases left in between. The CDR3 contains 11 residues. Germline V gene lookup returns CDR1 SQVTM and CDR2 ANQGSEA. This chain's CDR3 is CSSVSGNEQFF. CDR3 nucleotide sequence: TGCAGCTCAGTTTCGGGCAATGAGCAGTTCTTC.

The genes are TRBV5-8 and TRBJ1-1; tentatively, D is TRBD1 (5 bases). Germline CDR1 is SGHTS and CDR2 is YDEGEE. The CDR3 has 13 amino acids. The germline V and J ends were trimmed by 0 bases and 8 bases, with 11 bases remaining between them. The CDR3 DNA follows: TGTGCCAGCAGCTTGGGTGGGGGAACGGAAGCTTTCTTT. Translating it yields CASSLGGGTEAFF.

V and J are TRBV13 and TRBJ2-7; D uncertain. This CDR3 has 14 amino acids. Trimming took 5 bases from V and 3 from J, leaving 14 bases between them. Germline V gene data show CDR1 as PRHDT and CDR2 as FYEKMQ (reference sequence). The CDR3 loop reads CASSPPQGSYEQYF. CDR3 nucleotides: TGTGCCAGCAGCCCGCCTCAAGGCAGCTACGAGCAGTACTTC.

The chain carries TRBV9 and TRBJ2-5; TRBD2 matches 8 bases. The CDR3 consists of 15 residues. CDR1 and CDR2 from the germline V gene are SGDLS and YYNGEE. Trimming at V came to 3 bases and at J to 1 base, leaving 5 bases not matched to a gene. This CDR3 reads CASSGGGGLQETQYF. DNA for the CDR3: TGTGCCAGCAGCGGGGGCGGGGGGCTCCAAGAGACCCAGTACTTC. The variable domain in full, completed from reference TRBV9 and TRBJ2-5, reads DSGVTQTPKHLITATGQRVTLRCSPRSGDLSVYWYQQSLDQGLQFLIQYYNGEERAKGNILERFSAQQFPDLHSELNLSSLELGDSALYFCASSGGGGLQETQYFGPGTRLLVL.

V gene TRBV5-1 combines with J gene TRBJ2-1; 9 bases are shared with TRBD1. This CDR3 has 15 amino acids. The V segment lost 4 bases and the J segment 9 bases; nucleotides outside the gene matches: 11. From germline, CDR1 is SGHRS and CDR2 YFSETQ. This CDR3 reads CASSRPEQGATEQFF. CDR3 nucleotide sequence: TGCGCCAGCAGCCGACCAGAACAGGGGGCAACTGAGCAGTTCTTC.